This TCR beta chain derives from a study of blood T cell repertoires in COVID-19. The wider study: The United States, Italy and Spain were the sources of the acute and convalescent COVID-19 samples. Sample material is recorded as cDNA or gDNA derived from T cells, B-cell-depleted T cells, or PBMCs.

Source study methods: Scientists estimated how many nucleated cells there were by amplifying reference gene primers. Produced via immunoSEQ multiplex PCR; TCRdb's table is partial and in-frame only. V, J and clone size are taken as reported in that table, and D and trimming were inferred from the DNA itself. The repertoire holds about 60,000 clones, with around 90% as singletons. The germline V gene encodes CDR1 GTSNPN and CDR2 SVGIG (reference sequence). The CDR3 is made up of 13 amino acids. The V end was cut by 1 base, the J end by 2 bases, with 9 bases between. The receptor's source is a human donor in a cohort sampled during active COVID-19. V usage is TRBV30 and J usage is TRBJ2-7; the D is unclear. Sequencing was done on a sample of peripheral blood. CDR3 sequence reads: CAWSAGPTYEQYF. The CDR3 DNA reads as TGTGCCTGGAGTGCAGGTCCGACCTACGAGCAGTACTTC.